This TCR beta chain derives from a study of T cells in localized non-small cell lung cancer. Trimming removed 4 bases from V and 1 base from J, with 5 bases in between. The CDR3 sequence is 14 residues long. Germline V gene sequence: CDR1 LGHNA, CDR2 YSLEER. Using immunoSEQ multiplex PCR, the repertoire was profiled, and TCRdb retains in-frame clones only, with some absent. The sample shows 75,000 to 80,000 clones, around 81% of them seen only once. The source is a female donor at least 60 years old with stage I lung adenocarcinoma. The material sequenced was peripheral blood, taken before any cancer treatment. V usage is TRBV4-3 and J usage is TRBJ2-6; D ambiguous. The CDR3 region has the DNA TGCGCCAGCAGCCCCGGATCTGGGGCCAACGTCCTGACTTTC. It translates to CASSPGSGANVLTF.